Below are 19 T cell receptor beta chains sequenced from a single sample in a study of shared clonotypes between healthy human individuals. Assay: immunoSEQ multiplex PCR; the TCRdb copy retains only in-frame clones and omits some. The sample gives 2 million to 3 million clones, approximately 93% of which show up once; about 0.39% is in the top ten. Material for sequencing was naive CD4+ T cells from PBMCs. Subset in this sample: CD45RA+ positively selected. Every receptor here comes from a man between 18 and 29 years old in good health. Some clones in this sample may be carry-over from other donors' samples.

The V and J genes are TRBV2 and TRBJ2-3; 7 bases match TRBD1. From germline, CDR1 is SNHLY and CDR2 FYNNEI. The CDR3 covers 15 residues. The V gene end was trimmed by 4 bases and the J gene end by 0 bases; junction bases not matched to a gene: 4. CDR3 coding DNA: TGTGCCAGCAGTGTACAGGGACAGAGCACAGATACGCAGTATTTT. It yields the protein CASSVQGQSTDTQYF.

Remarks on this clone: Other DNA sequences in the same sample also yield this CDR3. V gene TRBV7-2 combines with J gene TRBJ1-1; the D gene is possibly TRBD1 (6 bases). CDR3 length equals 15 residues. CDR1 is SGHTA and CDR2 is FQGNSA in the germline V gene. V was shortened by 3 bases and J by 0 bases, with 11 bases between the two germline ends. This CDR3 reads CASSFAGAMNTEAFF. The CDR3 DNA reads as TGTGCCAGCAGCTTTGCGGGGGCCATGAACACTGAAGCTTTCTTT.

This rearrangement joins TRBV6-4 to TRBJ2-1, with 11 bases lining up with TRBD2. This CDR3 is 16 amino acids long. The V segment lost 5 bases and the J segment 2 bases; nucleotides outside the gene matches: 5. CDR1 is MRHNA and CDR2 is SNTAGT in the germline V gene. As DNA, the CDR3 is TGTGCCAGCAGTTATAGCGGGAGGGCCACCTACAATGAGCAGTTCTTC. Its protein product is CASSYSGRATYNEQFF.

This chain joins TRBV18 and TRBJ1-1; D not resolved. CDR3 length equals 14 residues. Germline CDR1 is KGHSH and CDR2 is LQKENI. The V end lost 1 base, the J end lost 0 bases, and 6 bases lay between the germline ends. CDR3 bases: TGTGCCAGCTCACCACGGTCGATGAACACTGAAGCTTTCTTT. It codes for CASSPRSMNTEAFF.

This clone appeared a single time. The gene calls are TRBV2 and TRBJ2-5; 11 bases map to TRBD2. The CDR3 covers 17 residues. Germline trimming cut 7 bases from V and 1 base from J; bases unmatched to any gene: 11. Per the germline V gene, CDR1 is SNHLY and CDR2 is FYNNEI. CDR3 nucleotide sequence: TGTGCCAGCACCGGGACTAGCGGAAGGGGATTCCAAGAGACCCAGTACTTC. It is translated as CASTGTSGRGFQETQYF.

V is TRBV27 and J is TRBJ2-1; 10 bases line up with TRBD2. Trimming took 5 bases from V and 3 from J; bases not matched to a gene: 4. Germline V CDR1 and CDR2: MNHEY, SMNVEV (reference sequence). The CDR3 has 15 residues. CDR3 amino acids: CASSRTSGNYNEQFF. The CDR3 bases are TGTGCCAGCAGTAGGACTAGCGGTAACTACAATGAGCAGTTCTTC.

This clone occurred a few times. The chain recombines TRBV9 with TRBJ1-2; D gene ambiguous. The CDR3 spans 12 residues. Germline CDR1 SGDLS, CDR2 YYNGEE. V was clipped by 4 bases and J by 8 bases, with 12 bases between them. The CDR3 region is CASSPATTGYTF. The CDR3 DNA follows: TGTGCCAGCAGCCCAGCTACGACGGGCTACACCTTC.

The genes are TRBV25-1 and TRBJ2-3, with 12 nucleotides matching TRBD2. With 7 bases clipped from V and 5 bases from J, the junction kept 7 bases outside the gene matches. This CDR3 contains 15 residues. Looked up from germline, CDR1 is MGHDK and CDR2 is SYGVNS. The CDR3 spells CASTQTSGRGDTQYF. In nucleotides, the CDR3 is TGTGCCAGCACCCAGACTAGCGGGAGAGGAGATACGCAGTATTTT.

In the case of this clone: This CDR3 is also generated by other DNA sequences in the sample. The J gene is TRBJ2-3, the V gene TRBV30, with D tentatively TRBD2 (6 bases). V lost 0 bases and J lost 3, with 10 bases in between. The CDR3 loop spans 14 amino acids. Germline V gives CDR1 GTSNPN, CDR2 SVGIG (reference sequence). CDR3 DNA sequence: TGTGCCTGGAGTGTACAGGCGGGAACAGATACGCAGTATTTT. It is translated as CAWSVQAGTDTQYF.

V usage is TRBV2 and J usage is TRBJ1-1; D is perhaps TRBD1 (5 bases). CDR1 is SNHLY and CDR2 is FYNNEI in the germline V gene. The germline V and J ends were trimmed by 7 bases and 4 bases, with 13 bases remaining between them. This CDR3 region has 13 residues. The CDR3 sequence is CASNGARGTEAFF. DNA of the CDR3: TGTGCCAGCAACGGGGCTCGGGGCACTGAAGCTTTCTTT.

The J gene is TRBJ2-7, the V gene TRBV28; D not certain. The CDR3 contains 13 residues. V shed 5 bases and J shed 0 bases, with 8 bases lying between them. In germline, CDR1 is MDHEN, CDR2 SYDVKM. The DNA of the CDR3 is TGTGCCAGCAGTCCGCCCTCCTCCTACGAGCAGTACTTC. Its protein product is CASSPPSSYEQYF.

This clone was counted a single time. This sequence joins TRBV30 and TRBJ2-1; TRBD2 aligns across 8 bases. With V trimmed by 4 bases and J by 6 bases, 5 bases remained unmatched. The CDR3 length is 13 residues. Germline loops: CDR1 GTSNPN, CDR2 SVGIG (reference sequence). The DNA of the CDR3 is TGTGCCTGGAACCCCGGGGGGGCCAATGAGCAGTTCTTC. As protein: CAWNPGGANEQFF.

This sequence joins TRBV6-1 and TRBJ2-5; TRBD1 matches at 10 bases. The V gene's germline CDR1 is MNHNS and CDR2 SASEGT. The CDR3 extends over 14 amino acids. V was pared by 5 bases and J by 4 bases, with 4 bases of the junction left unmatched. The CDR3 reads CASSTDRGRETQYF. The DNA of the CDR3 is TGTGCCAGCAGTACCGACAGGGGGCGAGAGACCCAGTACTTC.

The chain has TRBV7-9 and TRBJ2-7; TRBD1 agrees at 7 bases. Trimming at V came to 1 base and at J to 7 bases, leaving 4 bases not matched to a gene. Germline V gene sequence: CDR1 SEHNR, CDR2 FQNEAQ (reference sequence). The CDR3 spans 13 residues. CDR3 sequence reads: CASSLEGAGEQYF. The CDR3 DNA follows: TGTGCCAGCAGCTTAGAGGGGGCAGGGGAGCAGTACTTC.

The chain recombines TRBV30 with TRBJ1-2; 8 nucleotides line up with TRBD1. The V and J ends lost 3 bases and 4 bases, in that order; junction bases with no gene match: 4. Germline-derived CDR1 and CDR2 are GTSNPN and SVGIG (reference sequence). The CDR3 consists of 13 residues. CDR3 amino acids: CAWRGDRPYGYTF. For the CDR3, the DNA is TGTGCCTGGAGGGGGGACAGGCCCTATGGCTACACCTTC.

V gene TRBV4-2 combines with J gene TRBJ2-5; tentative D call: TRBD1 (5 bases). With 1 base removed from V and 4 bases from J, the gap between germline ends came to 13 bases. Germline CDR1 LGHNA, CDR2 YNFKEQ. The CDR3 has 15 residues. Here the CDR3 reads CASSQGQGLGETQYF. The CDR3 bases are TGTGCCAGCAGCCAAGGCCAGGGCTTAGGAGAGACCCAGTACTTC.

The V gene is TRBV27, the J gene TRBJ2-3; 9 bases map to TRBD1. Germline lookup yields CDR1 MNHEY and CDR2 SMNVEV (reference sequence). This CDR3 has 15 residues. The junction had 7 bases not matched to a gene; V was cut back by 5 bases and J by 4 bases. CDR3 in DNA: TGTGCCAGCAGTCCCCGGGACAGGGCCCCAGATACGCAGTATTTT. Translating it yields CASSPRDRAPDTQYF.

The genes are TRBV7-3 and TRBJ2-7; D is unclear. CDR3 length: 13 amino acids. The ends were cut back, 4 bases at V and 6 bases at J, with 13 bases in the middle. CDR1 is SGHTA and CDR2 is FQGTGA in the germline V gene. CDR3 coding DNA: TGTGCCAGCAGCTACGAGGTGAACAGCGAGCAGTACTTC. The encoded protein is CASSYEVNSEQYF.

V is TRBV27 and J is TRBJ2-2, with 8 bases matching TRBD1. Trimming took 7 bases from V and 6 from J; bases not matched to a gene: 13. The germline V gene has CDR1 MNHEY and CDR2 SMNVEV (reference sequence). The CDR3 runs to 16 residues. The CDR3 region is CASKSRQGTVAGELFF. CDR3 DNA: TGTGCCAGCAAATCCCGACAGGGGACAGTGGCCGGGGAGCTGTTTTTT.